The clone carrying this T cell receptor beta chain occurred once. Its antigen is unknown. The source of the sample is a study of vaccination and CD4 T cells after COVID-19. About the research overall: Participants received two doses of either BNT162b2 or mRNA-1273 vaccine. Post-vaccine sampling followed dose two by a median 72 days (range 14 to 241). Stimulation used overlapping spike peptides from SARS-CoV-2, HCoV-NL63, HCoV-OC43 and HCoV-229E. Study-wide findings and caveats: Median SARS-CoV-2-reactive clonotype numbers rose nonsignificantly, roughly 21 to 38.

Germline values: CDR1 ENHRY, CDR2 SYGVKD. J was trimmed by 1 base and V by 4 bases; bases with no gene match: 7. The CDR3 consists of 17 residues. Treatment defined: approximately 9-day PBMC culture with coronavirus spike peptide pools or control peptides (ViraFEST assay). Sequenced with the Oncomine TCR Beta short-read assay was DNA taken from cultured CD4+ T cells. In TCRdb, the PCR reads were re-called with MiXCR into one record per CDR3 protein. The sample lists more than 20,000 distinct CDR3 sequences; about 52% were seen once. The source material was CD4+ T cells from blood, cultured in vitro. The J gene is TRBJ2-5, the V gene TRBV10-3; 12 bases agree with TRBD1. The TCR originated in a human donor who had recovered from COVID-19. In DNA, the CDR3 is TGTGCCATCAGTGCCGGGACAGGGGGCGCTGGCCAAGAGACCCAGTACTTC. Encoded protein: CAISAGTGGAGQETQYF.